The 29 T cell receptor beta chains presented below share a single source sample, sequenced in a study of T cell repertoires in ileal Crohn's disease. Time point described: neoterminal ileum biopsy at postoperative endoscopy, about 6 months after surgery. Some clones are missing from TCRdb's copy, which holds only in-frame ones; the method was immunoSEQ multiplex PCR. The table shows about 2,200 clones, with around 57% occurring only once. The sample comprised ileal tissue. The receptor set was obtained from an adult with Crohn's disease.

The chain is built from TRBV15 and TRBJ2-5, with D possibly being TRBD2 (5 bases). The germline CDR1 and CDR2 sequences are LNHNV and YYDKDF (reference sequence). The CDR3 contains 14 residues. V lost 9 bases and J 2 bases, leaving 16 bases between the germline ends. The DNA for the CDR3 is TGTGCCACGGTGTCGGCGGGTGAGCAAGAGACCCAGTACTTC. It translates to CATVSAGEQETQYF.

The J gene is TRBJ1-4, the V gene TRBV5-8; D might be TRBD1 (5 bases). This CDR3 region has 15 residues. Germline V gene sequence: CDR1 SGHTS, CDR2 YDEGEE. Trimming shortened V by 4 bases and J by 0 bases, and 10 bases separated the two germline ends. In DNA form, the CDR3 reads TGTGCCAGCAGCGAGTCGGGGGCAACTAATGAAAAACTGTTTTTT. Amino acids: CASSESGATNEKLFF.

This sequence joins TRBV18 and TRBJ1-5; a weak D match, TRBD1 (6 bases). The CDR3 totals 16 residues. V was pared by 6 bases and J by 0 bases, with 15 bases between. Germline CDR1 and CDR2: KGHSH and LQKENI. CDR3 sequence (DNA): TGTGCCAGCTCGTATGGGACACAGACTAGCAATCAGCCCCAGCATTTT. It encodes CASSYGTQTSNQPQHF.

The rearrangement joins TRBV6-6 to TRBJ2-7, with D possibly being TRBD1 (5 bases). Germline CDR1 reads MNHNY; CDR2 reads SVGAGI (reference sequence). The V and J ends lost 6 bases and 4 bases respectively, with 13 bases between them. The CDR3 contains 13 residues. The CDR3 nucleotides are TGTGCCAGCAGCTCCGAAGGGGCTTACGAGCAGTACTTC. Translating it yields CASSSEGAYEQYF.

V and J are TRBV18 and TRBJ2-4; TRBD1 agrees at 9 bases. CDR1 is KGHSH and CDR2 is LQKENI in the germline V gene. The CDR3 loop spans 14 amino acids. Trimming removed 2 bases from V and 7 bases from J; junction bases left unmatched: 3. DNA of the CDR3: TGTGCCAGCTCACCAGGACAGGGGCCCAACATTCAGTACTTC. This gives the protein CASSPGQGPNIQYF.

Only one count was recorded for this clone. The gene calls are TRBV5-1 and TRBJ2-3, with 13 bases that match TRBD2. J gave up 5 bases and V 4 bases, and 7 bases lay outside the gene matches. The germline V gene encodes CDR1 SGHRS and CDR2 YFSETQ. The length of the CDR3 is 16 residues. This chain's CDR3 is CASSTTSGGPGDTQYF. As DNA, the CDR3 is TGCGCCAGCAGCACGACTAGCGGGGGGCCGGGAGATACGCAGTATTTT.

In this sample, this clone turned up a few times. This rearrangement joins TRBV11-2 to TRBJ1-2; D unclear. The V gene's germline CDR1 is SGHAT and CDR2 FQNNGV. CDR3 size: 15 residues. Trimming removed 2 bases at V and 5 bases at J, with 15 bases between. The CDR3 DNA is TGTGCCAGCAGCTTAAGGGAGGGTACCTATTATGGCTACACCTTC. Protein product: CASSLREGTYYGYTF.

V gene TRBV9 combines with J gene TRBJ2-1; 11 positions agree with TRBD2. The CDR3 is 18 amino acids. V shed 6 bases, J shed 6 bases, and the junction held 17 bases outside the gene matches. Germline V gene data show CDR1 as SGDLS and CDR2 as YYNGEE. CDR3 in amino acids: CASTRWGPGTSGLNEQFF. The CDR3 nucleotides read TGTGCCAGCACCCGATGGGGTCCCGGGACTAGCGGACTCAATGAGCAGTTCTTC.

The genes are TRBV7-2 and TRBJ2-3; the D gene is possibly TRBD2 (5 bases). Germline-derived CDR1 and CDR2 are SGHTA and FQGNSA. This CDR3 is 14 amino acids long. V lost 1 base and J 3 bases, leaving 8 bases between the germline ends. The chain's CDR3 is CASSLVAQTDTQYF. CDR3 DNA sequence: TGTGCCAGCAGCTTAGTAGCGCAAACAGATACGCAGTATTTT.

The J gene is TRBJ1-5, the V gene TRBV6-6; D is uncertain. In germline, CDR1 is MNHNY, CDR2 SVGAGI (reference sequence). The CDR3 spans 12 residues. The V end lost 7 bases, the J end lost 6 bases, and 10 bases lay between the germline ends. CDR3 residues: CASNVRGQPQHF. As DNA, the CDR3 is TGTGCCAGCAACGTGCGGGGTCAGCCCCAGCATTTT.

This rearrangement joins TRBV5-6 to TRBJ1-2; unclear D gene. Trimming pared 0 bases from V and 4 bases from J, leaving 7 bases between. The germline V gene has CDR1 SGHDT and CDR2 YYEEEE. The CDR3 has 13 amino acids. CDR3 DNA: TGTGCCAGCAGCTTGGGGGAGTTCTATGGCTACACCTTC. Translated, it gives CASSLGEFYGYTF.

This clone was counted between two and nine times. The chain is built from TRBV6-1 and TRBJ2-5, with a possible D match to TRBD1 (5 bases). In germline, CDR1 is MNHNS, CDR2 SASEGT. Trimming left V 6 bases short and J 5 bases short, with 13 bases between. The CDR3 covers 13 residues. CDR3: CASRGSGMETQYF. The CDR3 nucleotides are TGTGCCAGCAGGGGGTCAGGGATGGAGACCCAGTACTTC.

This clone was seen more than once but under ten times. The CDR3: CASSSAGFNQPQHF. The CDR3, as DNA: TGTGCCAGCAGTTCCGCAGGGTTCAATCAGCCCCAGCATTTT. The chain has TRBV6-1 and TRBJ1-5; the D gene is possibly TRBD1 (5 bases). The V gene's germline CDR1 is MNHNS and CDR2 SASEGT. V was pared by 5 bases and J by 3 bases, with 11 bases between. The CDR3 has 14 residues.

This clone was observed a few times. V usage is TRBV11-2 and J usage is TRBJ2-5; possible D gene TRBD2, 6 bases. Germline CDR1 is SGHAT and CDR2 is FQNNGV. The ends were cut back, 1 base at V and 4 bases at J, with 16 bases in the middle. The CDR3 runs to 16 residues. The DNA for the CDR3 is TGTGCCAGCAGCTTAGGGACTACCATTGCACTAGAGACCCAGTACTTC. This translates into CASSLGTTIALETQYF.

This clone was detected only a few times. The rearrangement links TRBV7-9 to TRBJ2-2, with TRBD1 matching 8 bases. V lost 4 bases and J lost 5; bases outside the gene matches: 12. The CDR3 extends over 17 amino acids. Germline lookup yields CDR1 SEHNR and CDR2 FQNEAQ (reference sequence). CDR3 loop: CASSSPQGAPGTGELFF. In nucleotides, the CDR3 is TGTGCCAGCAGCTCACCCCAGGGGGCGCCGGGAACCGGGGAGCTGTTTTTT.

The chain couples TRBV6-5 to TRBJ2-1, with a possible D match to TRBD1 (6 bases). The CDR3 is 14 residues long. V was shortened by 4 bases and J by 6 bases, with 13 bases between the two germline ends. The germline CDR1 and CDR2 sequences are MNHEY and SVGAGI. The CDR3 region is CASSSPWTVNEQFF. The CDR3 DNA sequence: TGTGCCAGCAGTTCTCCTTGGACAGTCAATGAGCAGTTCTTC.

This chain uses TRBV7-2 with TRBJ1-5; tentative D call: TRBD1 (5 bases). The CDR3 runs 16 residues. Germline V gives CDR1 SGHTA, CDR2 FQGNSA. The V end lost 2 bases, the J end lost 2 bases, and 13 bases lay between the germline ends. DNA for the CDR3: TGTGCCAGCAGCTTAATGTCAGGGACTGGCAATCAGCCCCAGCATTTT. This gives the protein CASSLMSGTGNQPQHF.

V and J are TRBV5-4 and TRBJ1-1; TRBD1 matches at 9 bases. CDR3 length equals 12 residues. After removal of 4 bases from V and 11 bases from J, the junction contained 6 bases not matched to a gene. CDR1 and CDR2 (germline): SGHNT, YYREEE (reference sequence). The CDR3 sequence: CASSPGTGYAFF. Here the CDR3 DNA reads TGTGCCAGCAGCCCCGGGACAGGGTACGCTTTCTTT.

Regarding this clone: A read error may produce the germline difference seen at one junction end. The rearrangement uses TRBV7-7 and TRBJ2-3, with D possibly matching TRBD1 (5 bases). CDR3 length equals 14 residues. Per the germline V gene, CDR1 is SSHAT and CDR2 is FNYEAQ (reference sequence). Written as DNA, the CDR3 is TGTGCTAGCAGCTCAGGGCTTAGCACAGATACGCAGTATTTT. Translation gives CASSSGLSTDTQYF.

This clone was seen a handful of times. The chain carries TRBV19 and TRBJ2-2, with D possibly being TRBD2 (5 bases). Germline lookup yields CDR1 LNHDA and CDR2 SQIVND (reference sequence). The CDR3 runs to 17 residues. Trimming took off 7 bases at V and 0 bases at J, with 18 bases between the two ends. This chain's CDR3 is CASTPVGAGANTGELFF. In nucleotides, the CDR3 is TGTGCCAGTACTCCCGTGGGAGCCGGTGCGAACACCGGGGAGCTGTTTTTT.

The rearrangement uses TRBV6-1 and TRBJ2-2; possible D gene TRBD1, 5 bases. This CDR3 spans 15 amino acids. The V end lost 0 bases, the J end lost 4 bases, and 9 bases lay between the germline ends. Germline V gene lookup returns CDR1 MNHNS and CDR2 SASEGT. CDR3 residues: CASSEALGRTGELFF. CDR3 DNA: TGTGCCAGCAGTGAAGCGCTGGGGCGCACCGGGGAGCTGTTTTTT.

Regarding this clone: No conserved phenylalanine or tryptophan ends this CDR3, so it is likely a read error. This chain joins TRBV6-1 and TRBJ1-1; D gene ambiguous. CDR1 MNHNS and CDR2 SASEGT come from the germline V gene. The length of the CDR3 is 13 residues. Trimming took 7 bases from V and 0 from J, leaving 9 bases between them. The CDR3 loop reads CASIDWVNTEAFS. CDR3 coding DNA: TGTGCCAGCATCGACTGGGTGAACACTGAAGCTTTCTCT.

The chain couples TRBV23-1 to TRBJ1-2; D not certain. TRBV23-1 is known as an ORF, though its function is uncertain. The CDR3 contains 14 residues. The germline V and J ends were trimmed by 0 bases and 1 base, with 6 bases remaining between them. The CDR3 is CASSQSSNNYGYTF. CDR3 nucleotides: TGCGCCAGCAGTCAATCGTCCAATAACTATGGCTACACCTTC.

The chain uses TRBV11-3 and TRBJ2-1; the match to TRBD2 covers 7 bases. V shed 5 bases and J 4 bases; nucleotides not matched to a gene: 14. Germline assignment: CDR1 SGHNT and CDR2 YENEEA. This CDR3 comprises 17 residues. CDR3 loop: CASSPNPGREYYNEQFF. The CDR3 nucleotides are TGTGCCAGCAGCCCCAACCCCGGGCGGGAGTATTACAATGAGCAGTTCTTC.

The J gene is TRBJ2-1, the V gene TRBV4-2, with TRBD2 identical over 14 bases. Per germline, CDR1 LGHNA and CDR2 YNFKEQ. The CDR3 has 17 residues. V lost 0 bases, J lost 9 bases, and 7 bases stayed unmatched. As DNA, the CDR3 is TGTGCCAGCAGCCAAGATCAAGGGACTAGCGGGAGAGGTGAGCAGTTCTTC. Amino acid sequence: CASSQDQGTSGRGEQFF.

The chain is built from TRBV7-8 and TRBJ1-1; 7 nucleotides match TRBD1. The germline V gene encodes CDR1 SGHVS and CDR2 FQNEAQ. The CDR3 has 15 residues. The J segment lost 1 base and the V segment lost 1 base, leaving 3 bases of the junction unmatched. CDR3 nucleotide sequence: TGTGCCAGCAGCTTAGAGGGGGCCTCGAACACTGAAGCTTTCTTT. Its protein product is CASSLEGASNTEAFF.

Comment on this clone: A read error is possible here, since a much larger clone lies one base away. The sample has other DNA sequences that encode this CDR3 too. This rearrangement joins TRBV25-1 to TRBJ1-2; a weak D match, TRBD1 (6 bases). Germline CDR1 reads MGHDK; CDR2 reads SYGVNS. This CDR3 comprises 12 residues. CDR3 coding DNA: TGTGCCAGTTCGACAGGAGGATATGGTTACACCTTC. It encodes CASSTGGYGYTF.

This clone was recorded a few times. The chain recombines TRBV5-8 with TRBJ2-5; 7 bases align to TRBD1. Germline lookup yields CDR1 SGHTS and CDR2 YDEGEE. V was clipped by 4 bases and J by 2 bases; unmatched bases: 2. There are 13 residues in the CDR3. The CDR3 sequence is CASSRGQQETQYF. Here the CDR3 DNA reads TGTGCCAGCAGCCGGGGACAGCAAGAGACCCAGTACTTC.

The chain recombines TRBV7-2 with TRBJ2-1, with TRBD2 identical over 10 bases. The CDR3 extends over 15 amino acids. V gave up 5 bases and J gave up 0 bases; unmatched junction bases: 1. The germline CDR1 and CDR2 sequences are SGHTA and FQGNSA. This CDR3 is CASSERGGSYNEQFF. CDR3 bases: TGTGCCAGCAGCGAGCGGGGGGGCTCCTACAATGAGCAGTTCTTC.